The clone carrying this T cell receptor beta chain was recorded a few times. This record belongs to a study of shared clonotypes between healthy human individuals. Unsorted samples used tens of millions of PBMCs for genomic DNA. This CDR3 is 15 amino acids long. With V trimmed by 2 bases and J by 5 bases, 7 bases remained unmatched. Germline values: CDR1 KGHSH, CDR2 LQKENI. Produced via immunoSEQ multiplex PCR; TCRdb's table is partial and in-frame only. The sample yields about 490,000 clones, approximately 80% seen once. Sequenced sample: PBMCs. The source is a woman in her thirties or forties in good health. Some clones in this sample may be carry-over from other donors' samples. The V gene is TRBV18, the J gene TRBJ2-3; 7 positions agree with TRBD2. The CDR3 DNA sequence: TGTGCCAGCTCACCAAATCGGGCGGGAGAAGATACGCAGTATTTT. Protein: CASSPNRAGEDTQYF. Filled out from reference TRBV18 and TRBJ2-3, the complete variable domain reads NAGVMQNPRHLVRRRGQEARLRCSPMKGHSHVYWYRQLPEEGLKFMVYLQKENIIDESGMPKERFSAEFPKEGPSILRIQQVVRGDSAAYFCASSPNRAGEDTQYFGPGTRLTVL.